A selection of T cell receptor beta chains follows, all from one sample in a study of T cells in Graves' hyperthyroidism and ophthalmopathy. TCRdb ran MiXCR on the multiplex PCR reads and lists one entry per CDR3 protein. The sample shows approximately 530,000 distinct CDR3 sequences, over 15% of them seen only once. What was sequenced was blood. Receptors were obtained from a woman aged 18-30 years with Graves' hyperthyroidism. CDR3s include the opening cysteine and the closing phenylalanine or tryptophan. The order of the fields is J gene, CDR3 length, V gene, CDR3 protein.

TRBJ2-7 | 13 | TRBV10-3 | CAIGTGAAYEQYF
TRBJ2-3 | 17 | TRBV19 | CASSLSPGTTSTDTQFF
TRBJ2-7 | 15 | TRBV27 | CASSFSGTISYEQYF
TRBJ2-7 | 14 | TRBV12-5 | CASGSSGVAYEQYF
TRBJ2-7 | 14 | TRBV5-5 | CASSFSKASHEQYF
TRBJ1-2 | 18 | TRBV20-1 | CSARRFRTGDRQGGGYTF
TRBJ1-2 | 13 | TRBV5-6 | CASSTGRDYGYTF
TRBJ2-1 | 15 | TRBV7-2 | CASSLIPQLGNEQFF
TRBJ2-4 | 15 | TRBV30 | CAWRGGLMAKNIQYF
TRBJ2-7 | 13 | TRBV5-6 | CASSLAHFYEQYF
TRBJ1-2 | 16 | TRBV20-1 | CSARDNHRGPLSGYTF
TRBJ1-4 | 15 | TRBV30 | CAWGLPAARNEKLFF
TRBJ2-2 | 17 | TRBV20-1 | CSASPPSLAGGTGELFF
TRBJ1-1 | 10 | TRBV28 | CASSDRGAFF
TRBJ2-5 | 14 | TRBV6-1 | CASSVGTVQETQYF
TRBJ2-5 | 15 | TRBV3-1 | CASSQGASGRETQYF
TRBJ2-4 | 20 | TRBV27 | CASSLKSGGGFRLAKNIQYF
TRBJ1-1 | 12 | TRBV7-2 | CASSSGRFEAFF
TRBJ2-1 | 13 | TRBV6-2/TRBV6-3 | CASSYMPYNEQFF
TRBJ1-1 | 18 | TRBV12-3/TRBV12-4 | CASRRGQGRLWGRTEAFF
TRBJ2-7 | 15 | TRBV28 | CASSREVRAPYEQYF
TRBJ2-5 | 15 | TRBV11-3 | CASSSTDRDQETQYF
TRBJ1-1 | 14 | TRBV6-2/TRBV6-3 | CASRTGTMNTEAFF
TRBJ2-7 | 14 | TRBV6-2/TRBV6-3 | CATNLEGETNEQYF
TRBJ2-1 | 14 | TRBV7-2 | CASRLGQGYNEQFF
TRBJ1-6 | 14 | TRBV19 | CASSTTGSGSPLHF
TRBJ2-1 | 17 | TRBV5-1 | CASSFIPGGSAYNEQFF
TRBJ1-4 | 14 | TRBV7-9 | CASSPGQNNEKLFF
TRBJ2-1 | 20 | TRBV7-2 | CASITGSWVAGRSSYNEQFF
TRBJ2-1 | 14 | TRBV6-1 | CASSEWGRENEQFF
TRBJ2-7 | 16 | TRBV2 | CASSVKRDKVSYEQYF
TRBJ2-2 | 14 | TRBV10-3 | CAIRGDSNTGELFF
TRBJ1-2 | 14 | TRBV20-1 | CSAREGRANYGYTF
TRBJ1-2 | 14 | TRBV28 | CASRSQTVNYGYTF
TRBJ1-4 | 16 | TRBV7-6 | CASSLEWTGFGEKLFF